The 5 T cell receptor beta chains reported below all come from one sample, sequenced in a study of early T cells in non-severe SARS-CoV-2 infection. TCRdb re-analysed the 5' RACE reads in MiXCR, keeping a single row per CDR3 protein. Of roughly 41,000 distinct CDR3 sequences listed, roughly 5.7% are singletons. This specimen consisted of whole blood, obtained at baseline. These receptors were obtained from an adult who was a healthcare worker with PCR-confirmed SARS-CoV-2 infection or an uninfected control (not recorded which).

Worth noting for this clonotype: Just one base apart from a much larger clone, this may be a read error. The chain links TRBV10-2 to TRBJ2-1, with 7 bases aligning to TRBD1. The CDR3 extends over 14 amino acids. Unmatched junction bases numbered 12, after V lost 4 bases and J lost 12 bases. CDR1 WSHSY and CDR2 SAAADI come from the germline V gene. CDR3 sequence: CASSGDRAIDGQFF. Here the CDR3 DNA reads TGCGCCAGCAGTGGAGACAGGGCTATCGATGGGCAGTTCTTC.

This clonotype was seen many times. The chain employs TRBV12-3 or TRBV12-4 and TRBJ2-6; TRBD1 aligns across 10 bases. V was pared by 7 bases and J by 0 bases, with 6 bases of the junction left unmatched. The CDR3 sequence is 17 residues long. Here the CDR3 DNA reads TGTGCCAGCACCCGGGGGACAGGGGCCTCTGGGGCCAACGTCCTGACTTTC. Its protein product is CASTRGTGASGANVLTF.

This clonotype was counted ten times or more. The chain carries TRBV6-4 and TRBJ2-1; D tentatively reads TRBD1 or TRBD2 (5 bases each). Germline CDR1 MRHNA, CDR2 SNTAGT. This CDR3 comprises 15 residues. Trimming pared 6 bases from V and 2 bases from J, leaving 14 bases between. The CDR3 DNA reads TGTGCCAGCAGCGAGGGGATGGGCCCCTACAATGAGCAGTTCTTC. Its protein product is CASSEGMGPYNEQFF.

This clonotype was detected many times. The genes are TRBV2 and TRBJ1-1; 7 positions match TRBD1. Germline V CDR1 and CDR2: SNHLY, FYNNEI. The CDR3 totals 13 residues. J lost 2 bases, V lost 6 bases, and 3 bases had no gene match. Here the CDR3 reads CASSRDSNTEAFF. The CDR3 DNA reads TGTGCCAGCAGCCGGGACAGCAACACTGAAGCTTTCTTT. The whole variable domain, remainder taken from reference TRBV2 and TRBJ1-1, is EPEVTQTPSHQVTQMGQEVILRCVPISNHLYFYWYRQILGQKVEFLVSFYNNEISEKSEIFDDQFSVERPDGSNFTLKIRSTKLEDSAMYFCASSRDSNTEAFFGQGTRLTVV.

This clonotype has at least ten counts. The chain uses TRBV20-1 and TRBJ2-1; D is perhaps TRBD2 (6 bases). Germline V gives CDR1 DFQATT, CDR2 SNEGSKA (reference sequence). V was cut by 5 bases and J by 0 bases, with 20 bases left in between. The CDR3 covers 17 residues. CDR3 in DNA: TGCAGTGCTCGGGGGAGACCCCCCGGGGCCTCCTACAATGAGCAGTTCTTC. Residues: CSARGRPPGASYNEQFF.